Below, 17 T cell receptor beta chains from the same sample are listed, as sequenced in a study of blood T cell repertoires in COVID-19. Here immunoSEQ multiplex PCR was the method, and the copy in TCRdb shows in-frame clones only, minus some. The sample consists of fewer than 700,000 clones, about 89% of them appearing once. The sequencing sample was made of peripheral blood. These receptors all come from a woman between 45 and 60 years old with COVID-19, enrolled during active disease.

The chain recombines TRBV19 with TRBJ1-2; TRBD1 matches at 9 bases. Germline V gene data show CDR1 as LNHDA and CDR2 as SQIVND (reference sequence). After removal of 6 bases from V and 6 bases from J, the junction contained 5 bases not matched to a gene. The CDR3 consists of 13 residues. This CDR3 reads CASSSGQGHGYTF. As DNA, the CDR3 is TGTGCCAGTAGCTCGGGACAGGGTCATGGCTACACCTTC.

The chain carries TRBV6-4 and TRBJ1-2; 7 nucleotides agree with TRBD1. Per germline, CDR1 MRHNA and CDR2 SNTAGT. The CDR3 sequence is 13 residues long. V lost 0 bases to trimming and J lost 8 bases; unmatched junction nucleotides: 3. CDR3 nucleotides: TGTGCCAGCAGTGACTCGAGACAGGGCGGCTACACCTTC. Its translation: CASSDSRQGGYTF.

CDR3 region: CAWRGQGREAFF. The DNA of the CDR3 is TGTGCCTGGAGAGGACAGGGCCGAGAAGCTTTCTTT. The chain recombines TRBV30 with TRBJ1-1; TRBD1 matches at 8 bases. Germline V lookup: CDR1 GTSNPN, CDR2 SVGIG (reference sequence). The CDR3 contains 12 residues. The V and J ends lost 3 bases and 8 bases, in that order; junction bases with no gene match: 5.

CDR3 coding DNA: TGTGCCAGCAGCGTCACAGCTTACACTGAAGCTTTCTTT. Protein product: CASSVTAYTEAFF. The chain combines TRBV9 with TRBJ1-1; no clear D gene. The germline V gene has CDR1 SGDLS and CDR2 YYNGEE. V gave up 2 bases and J gave up 3 bases, with 8 bases separating them. The CDR3 spans 13 residues.

The gene calls are TRBV2 and TRBJ2-7; 9 bases match TRBD2. This CDR3 is 14 amino acids long. Germline lookup yields CDR1 SNHLY and CDR2 FYNNEI. The V and J ends lost 7 bases and 2 bases, in that order; junction bases with no gene match: 6. CDR3 nucleotide sequence: TGTGCCAGCACCCAGAGCGGGGGGCCCTACGAGCAGTACTTC. This codes for CASTQSGGPYEQYF.

The rearrangement links TRBV4-1 to TRBJ1-1; TRBD1 is a possible D gene (5 bases). There are 14 residues in the CDR3. Germline V gene data show CDR1 as MGHRA and CDR2 as YSYEKL. Trimming pared 2 bases from V and 4 bases from J, leaving 11 bases between. The CDR3 DNA is TGCGCCAGCAGCCAATGGGGGGTTGGCACTGAAGCTTTCTTT. Protein: CASSQWGVGTEAFF.

The chain carries TRBV7-9 and TRBJ1-1; the D gene is possibly TRBD1 (5 bases). The CDR3 has 11 residues. V was cut by 3 bases and J by 7 bases, with 6 bases left in between. Germline values: CDR1 SEHNR, CDR2 FQNEAQ (reference sequence). DNA for the CDR3: TGTGCCAGCAGCTTCGACAGTGAAGCTTTCTTT. Amino acid sequence: CASSFDSEAFF.

Note on this clone: The same CDR3 is also encoded by other DNA sequences in this sample. The chain uses TRBV29-1 and TRBJ1-3; the D is unclear. The V gene lost 2 bases and the J gene lost 0 bases, with 8 bases spanning the gap. This CDR3 comprises 14 residues. CDR1 is SQVTM, CDR2 ANQGSEA, per germline. Here the CDR3 DNA reads TGCAGCGTTGAACGGGGATCCTCTGGAAACACCATATATTTT. Residues: CSVERGSSGNTIYF.

This chain uses TRBV5-6 with TRBJ1-2; the match to TRBD1 covers 9 bases. Germline lookup yields CDR1 SGHDT and CDR2 YYEEEE. The CDR3 spans 13 residues. The ends lost 4 bases at V and 5 bases at J; junction bases unmatched: 3. In DNA form, the CDR3 reads TGTGCCAGCAGCGGGACAGGGACTTATGGCTACACCTTC. This sequence encodes CASSGTGTYGYTF.

This clone showed up just a few times. V gene TRBV9 combines with J gene TRBJ1-3; 8 bases map to TRBD1. The V and J ends lost 3 bases and 7 bases, in that order; junction bases with no gene match: 6. Germline V CDR1 and CDR2: SGDLS, YYNGEE. This CDR3 comprises 14 residues. The CDR3 spells CASSALGQGNTIYF. CDR3 in DNA: TGTGCCAGCAGCGCCCTTGGACAGGGCAACACCATATATTTT. The complete variable domain, with remaining parts taken from reference TRBV9 and TRBJ1-3, reads DSGVTQTPKHLITATGQRVTLRCSPRSGDLSVYWYQQSLDQGLQFLIQYYNGEERAKGNILERFSAQQFPDLHSELNLSSLELGDSALYFCASSALGQGNTIYFGEGSWLTVV.

The V and J genes are TRBV7-3 and TRBJ1-1; no firm D call. There are 14 residues in the CDR3. The V and J ends lost 1 base and 4 bases respectively, with 10 bases between them. CDR1 and CDR2 (germline): SGHTA, FQGTGA. This CDR3 reads CASSLMGGGTEAFF. In DNA, the CDR3 is TGTGCCAGCAGCTTAATGGGTGGAGGCACTGAAGCTTTCTTT.

The CDR3 nucleotides read TGTGCCAGCATGTGGGTCGGGGGGTCCTATAATTCACCCCTCCACTTT. Residues: CASMWVGGSYNSPLHF. The V and J genes are TRBV2 and TRBJ1-6, with D maybe TRBD1 (5 bases). Trimming cost V 7 bases and J 1 base, with 14 bases left between them. Per the germline V gene, CDR1 is SNHLY and CDR2 is FYNNEI. The CDR3 has 16 residues.

This clone was picked up a small number of times. The chain links TRBV6-5 to TRBJ2-1; TRBD2 matches 8 bases. Trimming at V came to 7 bases and at J to 6 bases, leaving 8 bases not matched to a gene. The CDR3 sequence is 14 residues long. Germline assignment: CDR1 MNHEY and CDR2 SVGAGI. The chain's CDR3 is CASTPGGIGNEQFF. CDR3 coding DNA: TGTGCCAGCACCCCGGGGGGGATCGGCAATGAGCAGTTCTTC.

V gene TRBV3-1 (or the pseudogene TRBV3-2) combines with J gene TRBJ1-5, with 8 nucleotides matching TRBD1. The CDR3 length is 17 residues. From germline, CDR1 is LGHDT and CDR2 YNNKEL (reference sequence). The J segment lost 2 bases and the V segment lost 2 bases, leaving 8 bases of the junction unmatched. Written as DNA, the CDR3 is TGTGCCAGCAGCCAAAATACCCCGGGACAGGGCAATCAGCCCCAGCATTTT. Its protein is CASSQNTPGQGNQPQHF.

The CDR3 sequence: CASSLRPASGNTIYF. The CDR3 region has the DNA TGCGCCAGCAGCTTGAGGCCAGCGTCGGGAAACACCATATATTTT. This sequence joins TRBV5-1 and TRBJ1-3; D gene uncertain. The CDR3 consists of 15 residues. In germline, CDR1 is SGHRS, CDR2 YFSETQ. The germline V and J ends were trimmed by 1 base and 4 bases, with 12 bases remaining between them.

This clone appeared a single time. The chain combines TRBV29-1 with TRBJ2-7; TRBD2 might be the D (6 bases). Looked up from germline, CDR1 is SQVTM and CDR2 is ANQGSEA. Trimming cost V 6 bases and J 7 bases, with 10 bases left between them. The CDR3 spans 10 residues. For the CDR3, the DNA is TGCAGCGTCGAGGAGGGGGAGCAGTACTTC. Residues: CSVEEGEQYF.

The chain links TRBV2 to TRBJ2-1; D gene ambiguous. V was clipped by 8 bases and J by 1 base, with 9 bases between them. The CDR3 has 13 residues. Per germline, CDR1 SNHLY and CDR2 FYNNEI. The CDR3 spells CASDIQSYNEQFF. DNA of the CDR3: TGTGCCAGCGATATACAGTCCTACAATGAGCAGTTCTTC.